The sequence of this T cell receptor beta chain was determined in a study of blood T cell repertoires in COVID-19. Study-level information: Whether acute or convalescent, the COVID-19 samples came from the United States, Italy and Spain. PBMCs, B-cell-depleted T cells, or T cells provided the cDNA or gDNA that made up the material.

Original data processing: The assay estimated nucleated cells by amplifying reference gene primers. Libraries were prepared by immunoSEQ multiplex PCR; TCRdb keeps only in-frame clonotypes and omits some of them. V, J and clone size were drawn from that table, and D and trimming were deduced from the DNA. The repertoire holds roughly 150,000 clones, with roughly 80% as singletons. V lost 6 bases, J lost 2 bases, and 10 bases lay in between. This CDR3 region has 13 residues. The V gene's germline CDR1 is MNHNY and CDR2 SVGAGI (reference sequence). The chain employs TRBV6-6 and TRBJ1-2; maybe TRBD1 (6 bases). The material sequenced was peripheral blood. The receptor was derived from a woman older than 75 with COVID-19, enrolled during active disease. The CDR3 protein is CASSPTGNYGYTF. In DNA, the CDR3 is TGTGCCAGCAGCCCCACAGGGAACTATGGCTACACCTTC.